The T cell receptor beta chain described here comes from a study of OX40 agonist ivuxolimab in advanced cancers. Looking at the study overall: Ivuxolimab was a fully human IgG2 agonistic monoclonal antibody targeting the costimulatory receptor OX40 (CD134). Intravenous ivuxolimab was administered to patients every 2 weeks at six dose levels: 0.01, 0.1, 0.3, 1.5, 3 and 10 mg/kg. In the dose-escalation cohort, around four fifths of patients were male, and the mean age was 60 years with a range of about 23 to 79. Patients were allowed to have had prior anti-PD-1, anti-PD-L1 or anti-CTLA-4 therapy, and around 41% of the dose-escalation patients had previously received checkpoint inhibitors. The paper reports the monotherapy dose-escalation portion (N of about 54 patients) of the phase I ivuxolimab trial. Of the roughly 52 dose-escalation patients, hepatocellular carcinoma was present in 19, melanoma in approximately 15, renal cell carcinoma in 9 and head and neck cancer in 9. Three dose-escalation patients achieved partial responses, one with hepatocellular carcinoma and two with cutaneous melanoma. The purpose of peripheral TCRbeta sequencing was to test whether ivuxolimab changed TCR sequence diversity and led to clonal T-cell expansion. Broader findings and caveats from the paper: Low levels of normalized T-cell clonal expansion were also seen in some patients who did not respond. The antigen specificity of the peripheral T cells that underwent clonal expansion was not determined. In the 0.1-3.0 mg/kg groups, partial responders had among the lowest normalized peripheral clonal expansion, particularly in CD8+ T cells. After ivuxolimab, more expanded clones were found on average in CD8+ T cells than in CD4+ T cells. At doses of 0.1 to 3.0 mg/kg, clonal expansion of both CD4+ and CD8+ T cells in blood was seen between baseline and week 6.

To sequence the TCRbeta CDR3 region, genomic DNA was isolated from the sorted cells. The immunoSEQ Assay was used for sequencing of TCRbeta CDR3 regions. The immuneACCESS repertoire file appears here via TCRdb, limited to in-frame rearrangements. These files lack a portion of the clones; in checked studies, under half of the deficit traces to unresolved V genes, and the cause of the others is not known. In all, the sample holds around 66,000 clones, and 80% to 85% of those were seen once. The ten most abundant clones make up roughly 4.1% of the sample. On this clone: The specificity of this receptor is unknown. No base quality values were provided; no much bigger clone lies one nucleotide off.

Patients with autoimmune disease history or receiving systemic immunosuppression were excluded from the trial. Peripheral blood for TCR sequencing was collected from all dose cohorts at baseline, on cycle 4 day 1, and on cycle 7 day 1. Samples came from an open-label, multicenter, first-in-human phase I dose-escalation trial of ivuxolimab. Adults with locally advanced or metastatic head and neck squamous cell, hepatocellular, melanoma or renal cell carcinoma were enrolled in the trial. CD4+ and CD8+ T cells were sorted separately from peripheral blood before TCR sequencing. V is clipped by 8 bases and J by 1 base, and the sequence between their germline boundaries is 18 bases long. The CDR3 runs 15 amino acids, cysteine and phenylalanine included. Just the 45-base CDR3 DNA is kept, in frame starting at base 1. The germline V gene specifies ENHRY as CDR1 and SYGVKD as CDR2.

This sequence uses TRBV10-3 and TRBJ2-7, with TRBD2 as a weak D call on 7 bases. This clonotype originated in an adult with an advanced solid tumor such as melanoma, head and neck, liver or kidney cancer. The specimen was CD4+ or CD8+ T cells sorted from blood, collected in a trial of the OX40 agonist ivuxolimab. The CDR3 has the sequence CAISPGGGGSYEQYF. The base sequence is TGTGCCATCTCCCCTGGGGGGGGCGGGTCCTACGAGCAGTACTTC.